These T cell receptor beta chains were read from a single sample in a study of T cell responses to AZD1222 COVID-19 vaccine. Clones were read by immunoSEQ multiplex PCR, and TCRdb kept only the in-frame ones, dropping some. The data show over 150,000 clones, with 90% to 95% seen just once and around 1% held by the top ten. The sequenced sample was peripheral blood, obtained 28 days after the second AZD1222 dose. The receptors originated from an adult who received the AZD1222 COVID-19 vaccine. Each CDR3 is given with its conserved first and last residue. The order of the fields is D gene, V gene, J gene, clone size, CDR3 protein, CDR3 DNA. A D gene is named only where the DNA matches it firmly. Size values are once, few and many counts, or a class for expanded clones, and some rows have none.

NA	TRBV5-5	TRBJ1-1	NA	CASSLPMAEAFF	TGTGCCAGCAGCTTGCCGATGGCTGAAGCTTTCTTT
NA	TRBV7-2	TRBJ1-1	NA	CASSDHRWGNTEAFF	TGTGCCAGCAGCGACCACCGATGGGGGAACACTGAAGCTTTCTTT
TRBD1	TRBV6-5	TRBJ1-2	NA	CASSYGGTGNYGYTF	TGTGCCAGCAGTTACGGGGGGACAGGGAACTATGGCTACACCTTC
NA	TRBV7-9	TRBJ1-2	NA	CASSLGQPDGYTF	TGTGCCAGCAGCTTAGGCCAGCCCGATGGCTACACCTTC
NA	TRBV28	TRBJ1-2	NA	CASSLPRGFGYTF	TGTGCCAGCAGTTTACCCCGGGGCTTTGGCTACACCTTC
NA	TRBV18	TRBJ1-6	NA	CASSEGDSYNSPLHF	TGTGCCAGCTCAGAAGGGGATTCCTATAATTCACCCCTCCACTTT
NA	TRBV7-9	TRBJ2-7	NA	CASSLVGGNEQYF	TGTGCCAGCAGCTTAGTGGGGGGCAACGAGCAGTACTTC
NA	TRBV2	TRBJ2-7	NA	CASSPWAEQYF	TGTGCCAGCAGTCCCTGGGCCGAGCAGTACTTC
NA	TRBV19	TRBJ1-5	NA	CASRPGDQPQHF	TGTGCCAGTAGGCCAGGGGATCAGCCCCAGCATTTT
NA	TRBV6-5	TRBJ2-7	NA	CASSPISMGEQYF	TGTGCCAGCAGTCCGATCTCAATGGGCGAGCAGTACTTC
NA	TRBV9	TRBJ1-4	NA	CASSVGDNEKLFF	TGTGCCAGCAGCGTGGGGGATAATGAAAAACTGTTTTTT
TRBD1	TRBV12-5	TRBJ1-5	once	CATTLGQGNQPQHF	TGTGCTACCACCCTCGGACAGGGGAATCAGCCCCAGCATTTT
NA	TRBV5-1	TRBJ1-2	NA	CASSLSRANYGYTF	TGCGCCAGCAGCTTGAGCAGGGCTAACTATGGCTACACCTTC
NA	TRBV7-2	TRBJ2-4	NA	CASSPHMSSHHF	TGTGCCAGCAGCCCCCACATGTCGTCGCATCACTTC
NA	TRBV7-9	TRBJ2-7	NA	CASSLEVGPAEQYF	TGTGCCAGCAGCTTAGAAGTTGGACCGGCCGAGCAGTACTTC
NA	TRBV11-3	TRBJ2-1	NA	CASSLSSGEVSYNEQFF	TGTGCCAGCAGCTTATCTTCCGGGGAGGTTTCCTACAATGAGCAGTTCTTC
TRBD1	TRBV7-9	TRBJ2-2	NA	CASSAPGTGSVGELFF	TGTGCCAGCAGCGCGCCCGGGACAGGGTCGGTCGGGGAGCTGTTTTTT